This T cell receptor beta chain appears in the sequencing data of a study of blood T cells in healthy people across ages. Study-wide results and caveats: Compared with aged donors, long-lived donors showed fewer expanded clones, suggesting selection.

Using a J-beta primer mix together with a sample-barcoded 5' primer, a second PCR was run for roughly 6 to 12 cycles. A template-switch adaptor containing 12 random nucleotides labeled each cDNA molecule. MiXCR was run by TCRdb on the 5' RACE reads, yielding one entry per CDR3 protein. Counted here are about 570,000 distinct CDR3 sequences, roughly 29% occurring once; the ten biggest clones make up approximately 17%. Concerning this clonotype: What it recognizes is unknown.

The CDR3 runs to 12 residues. Trimming shortened V by 7 bases and J by 4 bases, and 10 bases separated the two germline ends. From germline, CDR1 is MNHEY and CDR2 SVGAGI. Sequencing input: blood. This TCR was sampled from a woman in her 70s in good health. This chain joins TRBV6-5 and TRBJ2-5, with D uncertain. Written as DNA, the CDR3 is TGTGCCAGCACGACGGTAGGAGAGACCCAGTACTTC. Translation gives CASTTVGETQYF.